This T cell receptor (beta chain) was recovered during a study of cytomegalovirus exposure and HLA in healthy donors. A remark on this clone: Its antigen is unidentified.

This CDR3 spans 15 amino acids. Germline assignment: CDR1 SGHDT and CDR2 YYEEEE. Trimming pared 4 bases from V and 0 bases from J, leaving 11 bases between. Study results and caveats: Judged likely to be a sequencing artifact was a cluster of highly shared sequence variants.

The PCR contained 60 Vbeta and 13 Jbeta primers. Assay used: immunoSEQ multiplex PCR; TCRdb lists only in-frame clones, some missing. The repertoire holds fewer than 250,000 clones, about 80% seen once, with approximately 1% in the top ten. The sequence was obtained from a woman in her thirties or forties in good health and CMV-seronegative. Sequences were obtained from PBMCs. The chain employs TRBV5-6 and TRBJ1-5; possible D gene TRBD1, 6 bases. In DNA, the CDR3 is TGTGCCAGCAGCATCCACAGGGCTAGCAATCAGCCCCAGCATTTT. It is translated as CASSIHRASNQPQHF.